These 20 T cell receptor beta chains were all obtained from the same sample, sequenced in a study of OX40 agonist ivuxolimab in advanced cancers. TCRdb keeps only in-frame clones here, not all; method: immunoSEQ multiplex PCR. The table shows some 57,000 clones, with roughly nine tenths occurring only once. The specimen comprised CD4+ or CD8+ T cells sorted from blood, sampled in a trial of the OX40 agonist ivuxolimab. These receptors were taken from an adult with an advanced solid tumor such as melanoma, head and neck, liver or kidney cancer.

The rearrangement links TRBV15 to TRBJ1-1; D is uncertain. The germline V gene has CDR1 LNHNV and CDR2 YYDKDF (reference sequence). Trimming pared 0 bases from V and 1 base from J, leaving 6 bases between. The CDR3 is made up of 14 amino acids. CDR3 residues: CATSRDEGNTEAFF. CDR3 DNA: TGTGCCACCAGCAGAGATGAAGGGAACACTGAAGCTTTCTTT. The full variable domain, rest sourced from reference TRBV15 and TRBJ1-1, is DAMVIQNPRYQVTQFGKPVTLSCSQTLNHNVMYWYQQKSSQAPKLLFHYYDKDFNNEADTPDNFQSRRPNTSFCFLDIRSPGLGDTAMYLCATSRDEGNTEAFFGQGTRLTVV.

V gene TRBV2 combines with J gene TRBJ1-2; perhaps TRBD1 as D (5 bases). Trimming took 0 bases from V and 8 from J, leaving 13 bases between them. CDR1 and CDR2 from the germline V gene are SNHLY and FYNNEI. The CDR3 has 14 residues. DNA for the CDR3: TGTGCCAGCAGTGAAGCGGGGCAGGGTGGAGGCTACACCTTC. This gives the protein CASSEAGQGGGYTF.

J is TRBJ2-5 and V is TRBV14; no clear D. The CDR3 totals 11 residues. Trimming stripped 3 bases from V and 5 bases from J, with 4 bases between. Looked up from germline, CDR1 is SGHDN and CDR2 is FVKESK. The CDR3 sequence: CASSQYETQYF. In DNA form, the CDR3 reads TGTGCCAGCAGCCAGTACGAGACCCAGTACTTC.

V gene TRBV5-4 combines with J gene TRBJ2-5; D may be TRBD2 (5 bases). V lost 5 bases and J 2 bases, leaving 13 bases between the germline ends. Germline V gene sequence: CDR1 SGHNT, CDR2 YYREEE (reference sequence). The CDR3 covers 14 residues. In nucleotides, the CDR3 is TGTGCCAGCAGTACTGACGGGGAACAAGAGACCCAGTACTTC. Amino acids: CASSTDGEQETQYF.

The chain uses TRBV11-2 and TRBJ2-2, with 10 bases that match TRBD1. Germline V gene lookup returns CDR1 SGHAT and CDR2 FQNNGV. This CDR3 contains 16 residues. V trimming: 5 bases; J trimming: 7 bases; junction bases outside the gene matches: 10. For the CDR3, the DNA is TGTGCCAGCAGCATACTCGTTGGACAGGGGGGCGGGGAGCTGTTTTTT. Amino acid sequence: CASSILVGQGGGELFF.

The gene calls are TRBV4-3 and TRBJ1-2, with 8 positions matching TRBD1. J was trimmed by 7 bases and V by 3 bases; bases with no gene match: 7. Germline CDR1 and CDR2: LGHNA and YSLEER. This CDR3 comprises 14 residues. The CDR3 DNA is TGCGCCAGCAGCCAGCAGACAGGGGTGGGTGGCTACACCTTC. Translating it yields CASSQQTGVGGYTF.

This clone has only a few counts. V is TRBV5-1 and J is TRBJ1-1; no firm D call. The germline V gene has CDR1 SGHRS and CDR2 YFSETQ. The CDR3 spans 13 residues. V was trimmed by 5 bases and J by 1 base, leaving 9 bases between them. In nucleotides, the CDR3 is TGCGCCAGCAGAGGCAGTACGAACACTGAAGCTTTCTTT. This encodes CASRGSTNTEAFF.

This clone is medium-sized. A read error may account for a junction end that differs from germline. The rearrangement uses TRBV10-3 and TRBJ2-7, with 9 bases aligning to TRBD2. CDR3 length equals 16 residues. The germline V gene has CDR1 ENHRY and CDR2 SYGVKD. CDR3 region: CATGDSGSRSAREQYF. CDR3 bases: TGCGCAACTGGGGATAGCGGGAGCCGTTCTGCACGCGAGCAGTACTTC.

The genes are TRBV28 and TRBJ2-7, with TRBD1 as a possible D gene (6 bases). In germline, CDR1 is MDHEN, CDR2 SYDVKM. The ends were cut back, 7 bases at V and 0 bases at J, with 16 bases in the middle. CDR3 length: 15 residues. For the CDR3, the DNA is TGTGCCAGCACCCTTCCGACAGGCCACTCCTACGAGCAGTACTTC. Translation gives CASTLPTGHSYEQYF.

This chain's CDR3 is CASSSYRGRNYGYTF. For the CDR3, the DNA is TGTGCCAGCAGCTCTTACAGGGGACGTAACTATGGCTACACCTTC. This chain connects TRBV11-2 to TRBJ1-2; 7 bases map to TRBD1. Trimming at V came to 4 bases and at J to 1 base, leaving 6 bases not matched to a gene. CDR1 and CDR2 (germline): SGHAT, FQNNGV. The CDR3 is 15 amino acids.

V and J are TRBV15 and TRBJ2-5; the match to TRBD2 covers 12 bases. V lost 5 bases to trimming and J lost 4 bases; unmatched junction nucleotides: 8. The CDR3 consists of 16 residues. Per the germline V gene, CDR1 is LNHNV and CDR2 is YYDKDF (reference sequence). CDR3 amino acids: CATSARLAGEVETQYF. The CDR3, as DNA: TGTGCCACCAGCGCGCGACTAGCGGGGGAGGTAGAGACCCAGTACTTC.

The rearrangement uses TRBV5-8 and TRBJ2-3; the D gene is possibly TRBD2 (5 bases). CDR3 size: 13 residues. V lost 0 bases to trimming and J lost 6 bases, with 8 bases between them. Germline V gives CDR1 SGHTS, CDR2 YDEGEE. The CDR3 coding sequence is TGTGCCAGCAGCTTGGGGCCGGGGGATACGCAGTATTTT. Translated: CASSLGPGDTQYF.

This clone was counted a single time. The chain links TRBV7-8 to TRBJ1-3; D uncertain. CDR1 is SGHVS and CDR2 is FQNEAQ in the germline V gene. This CDR3 is built from 14 residues. Trimming shortened V by 5 bases and J by 0 bases, and 8 bases separated the two germline ends. This CDR3 is CASSPRGSGNTIYF. CDR3 DNA sequence: TGTGCCAGCAGCCCCCGTGGCTCTGGAAACACCATATATTTT.

The rearrangement links TRBV19 to TRBJ2-3; TRBD2 is a possible D gene (6 bases). This CDR3 region has 16 residues. Trimming cost V 4 bases and J 2 bases, with 16 bases left between them. Germline loops: CDR1 LNHDA, CDR2 SQIVND (reference sequence). The CDR3 is CASSTRRARDTDTQYF. The CDR3 DNA follows: TGTGCCAGTAGTACCCGGAGGGCCCGTGACACAGATACGCAGTATTTT.

This clone was seen a few times. The chain employs TRBV4-3 and TRBJ2-3; D could derive from TRBD1 or TRBD2 (6 bases each). The germline V and J ends were trimmed by 0 bases and 0 bases, with 19 bases remaining between them. Germline lookup yields CDR1 LGHNA and CDR2 YSLEER. CDR3 length equals 19 residues. This CDR3 is CASSQDEGGMSTSTDTQYF. CDR3 DNA sequence: TGCGCCAGCAGCCAAGATGAAGGGGGGATGTCAACTAGCACAGATACGCAGTATTTT.

The V gene is TRBV10-3, the J gene TRBJ2-7, with 10 nucleotides matching TRBD2. V dropped 6 bases and J dropped 0; count of bases not matched to a gene: 5. Germline V gene lookup returns CDR1 ENHRY and CDR2 SYGVKD. The CDR3 covers 15 residues. CDR3: CAISATSGASYEQYF. The CDR3, as DNA: TGTGCCATCAGCGCCACTAGCGGGGCCTCCTACGAGCAGTACTTC.

The chain combines TRBV2 with TRBJ2-2; D uncertain. The CDR3 length is 14 residues. Trimming removed 4 bases from V and 5 bases from J, with 11 bases in between. From germline, CDR1 is SNHLY and CDR2 FYNNEI. CDR3 sequence: CASSVAFFTGELFF. CDR3 sequence (DNA): TGTGCCAGCAGTGTTGCCTTTTTTACCGGGGAGCTGTTTTTT.

J is TRBJ2-5 and V is TRBV5-1, with a weak D call TRBD1 (6 bases). The germline V gene encodes CDR1 SGHRS and CDR2 YFSETQ. Trimming removed 4 bases from V and 4 bases from J, with 11 bases in between. There are 13 residues in the CDR3. CDR3 region: CASSQGQGETQYF. In DNA form, the CDR3 reads TGCGCCAGCAGCCAGGGGCAGGGAGAGACCCAGTACTTC.

To note about this clone: Within the sample, other DNA sequences also encode this same CDR3. The J gene is TRBJ2-3, the V gene TRBV7-3, with D perhaps TRBD2 (6 bases). The V and J ends lost 5 bases and 6 bases respectively, with 15 bases between them. CDR1 is SGHTA and CDR2 is FQGTGA in the germline V gene. CDR3 size: 14 residues. The CDR3 nucleotides read TGTGCCAGCAGCCCCGGGACTCTCGGGGATACGCAGTATTTT. Its translation is CASSPGTLGDTQYF.

The chain couples TRBV18 to TRBJ1-5; 11 bases map to TRBD1. V was pared by 6 bases and J by 4 bases, with 5 bases of the junction left unmatched. Germline lookup yields CDR1 KGHSH and CDR2 LQKENI. The CDR3 is 15 residues long. The CDR3 protein is CASSLGTGGNQPQHF. CDR3 nucleotide sequence: TGTGCCAGCTCTCTTGGGACAGGGGGTAATCAGCCCCAGCATTTT.